Listed below are T cell receptor beta chains from one sample, sequenced in a study of blood T cells in healthy people across ages. TCRdb called the 5' RACE reads again in MiXCR, with one record for every CDR3 protein. In the table there are some 560,000 distinct CDR3 sequences, approximately 26% of which are singletons. These data were likewise used in another study, on T cells of mothers and their children.

Material: blood. The receptors derive from a boy aged 2-9 years in good health. CDR3s include the opening cysteine and the closing phenylalanine or tryptophan. The order of the fields is V gene, J gene, CDR3 protein.

v_call: TRBV7-3
j_call: TRBJ2-2
cdr3_aa: CASSLTGGAYGELFF

v_call: TRBV12-3/TRBV12-4
j_call: TRBJ2-3
cdr3_aa: CASSLRDYSTDTQYF

v_call: TRBV12-3/TRBV12-4
j_call: TRBJ2-4
cdr3_aa: CASSLEGRNIQYF

v_call: TRBV7-9
j_call: TRBJ2-2
cdr3_aa: CASEAEYYNTGELFF

v_call: TRBV6-2/TRBV6-3
j_call: TRBJ2-7
cdr3_aa: CASSYPRGPSYEQYF

v_call: TRBV20-1
j_call: TRBJ2-1
cdr3_aa: CSARGWGGSDYNEQFF

v_call: TRBV20-1
j_call: TRBJ2-3
cdr3_aa: CSAARVTAVRGDTQYF

v_call: TRBV20-1
j_call: TRBJ2-5
cdr3_aa: CSARVGGPGETQYF

v_call: TRBV6-1
j_call: TRBJ1-6
cdr3_aa: CASSMLQGAPTSPLHF

v_call: TRBV29-1
j_call: NA
cdr3_aa: CSVELGDYEQYF

v_call: TRBV30
j_call: NA
cdr3_aa: CAWSVGINEQFF

v_call: TRBV6-6
j_call: TRBJ1-1
cdr3_aa: CASSYEGNAEAFF

v_call: TRBV6-1
j_call: TRBJ2-1
cdr3_aa: CASSVGPGGGVEQFF

v_call: TRBV12-3/TRBV12-4
j_call: TRBJ2-2
cdr3_aa: CASSLQGSGELFF

v_call: TRBV4-3
j_call: TRBJ1-3
cdr3_aa: CASSQDSLGSGSGNTIYF

v_call: TRBV24-1
j_call: NA
cdr3_aa: CATSSGTEQFF

v_call: TRBV9
j_call: TRBJ2-3
cdr3_aa: CASSVGADDTQYF

v_call: TRBV20-1
j_call: TRBJ2-1
cdr3_aa: CSAVHNEQFF

v_call: TRBV12-3/TRBV12-4
j_call: NA
cdr3_aa: CASSPGTGSNEQYF

v_call: TRBV7-9
j_call: NA
cdr3_aa: CASSLGGTGGHEQYF

v_call: TRBV25-1
j_call: NA
cdr3_aa: CASSDLGQGYNEQFF

v_call: TRBV29-1
j_call: TRBJ1-2
cdr3_aa: CSVYAPLNYGYTF

v_call: TRBV6-2/TRBV6-3
j_call: TRBJ2-1
cdr3_aa: CASSYWGGQSSYNEQFF

v_call: TRBV20-1
j_call: NA
cdr3_aa: CSAHGAGDNEQYF

v_call: TRBV7-9
j_call: TRBJ1-4
cdr3_aa: CASSPDLLPNEKLFF

v_call: TRBV5-4
j_call: TRBJ2-1
cdr3_aa: CASTPGGFSYNEQFF

v_call: TRBV19
j_call: TRBJ2-2
cdr3_aa: CASSIVGQGVTGELFF

v_call: TRBV20-1
j_call: TRBJ1-3
cdr3_aa: CSASGGERNTIYF

v_call: TRBV3-1
j_call: TRBJ2-5
cdr3_aa: CASSQGRLETQYF

v_call: TRBV12-3/TRBV12-4
j_call: TRBJ2-5
cdr3_aa: CASSFGLAGSQETQYF

v_call: TRBV12-3/TRBV12-4
j_call: TRBJ1-2
cdr3_aa: CASRPSGTVLTYGYTF

v_call: TRBV10-3
j_call: TRBJ2-6
cdr3_aa: CAISESEAGANVLTF

v_call: TRBV7-2
j_call: TRBJ1-1
cdr3_aa: CASTTSWVGDTEAFF

v_call: TRBV27
j_call: NA
cdr3_aa: CASSLSVIYEQYF

v_call: TRBV3-1
j_call: TRBJ2-5
cdr3_aa: CASSPLGTAKETQYF

v_call: TRBV7-9
j_call: TRBJ2-1
cdr3_aa: CASSLAPGPADNEQFF

v_call: TRBV20-1
j_call: NA
cdr3_aa: CSARTSPQGTSGYYEQYF

v_call: TRBV7-3
j_call: TRBJ2-5
cdr3_aa: CASSLSGGVRETQYF

v_call: TRBV10-3
j_call: TRBJ2-5
cdr3_aa: CATRFDRAETQYF

v_call: TRBV14
j_call: TRBJ2-7
cdr3_aa: CASSLWGAEEQYF

v_call: TRBV2
j_call: TRBJ1-4
cdr3_aa: CASSVSSELFF

v_call: TRBV11-2
j_call: TRBJ2-7
cdr3_aa: CASSLVNRAAREQYF

v_call: TRBV20-1
j_call: TRBJ2-5
cdr3_aa: CSASYGQGNFF